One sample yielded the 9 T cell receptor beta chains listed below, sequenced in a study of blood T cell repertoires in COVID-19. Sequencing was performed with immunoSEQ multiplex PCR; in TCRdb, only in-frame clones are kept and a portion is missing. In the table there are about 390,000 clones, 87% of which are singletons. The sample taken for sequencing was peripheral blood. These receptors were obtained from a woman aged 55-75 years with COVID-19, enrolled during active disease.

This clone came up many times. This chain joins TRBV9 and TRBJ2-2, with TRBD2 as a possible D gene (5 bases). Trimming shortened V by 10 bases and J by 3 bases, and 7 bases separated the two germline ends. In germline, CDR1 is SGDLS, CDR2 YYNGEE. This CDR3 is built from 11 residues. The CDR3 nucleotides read TGTGCCTCCGGGGACACCGGGGAGCTGTTTTTT. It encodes CASGDTGELFF. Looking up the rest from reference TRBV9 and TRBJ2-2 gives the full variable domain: DSGVTQTPKHLITATGQRVTLRCSPRSGDLSVYWYQQSLDQGLQFLIQYYNGEERAKGNILERFSAQQFPDLHSELNLSSLELGDSALYFCASGDTGELFFGEGSRLTVL.

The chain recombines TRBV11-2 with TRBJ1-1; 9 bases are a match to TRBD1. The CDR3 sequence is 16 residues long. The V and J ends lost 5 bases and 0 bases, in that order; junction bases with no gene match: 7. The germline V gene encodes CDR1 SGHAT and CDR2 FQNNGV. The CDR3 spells CASSGTGFLMNTEAFF. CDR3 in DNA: TGTGCCAGCAGCGGGACAGGGTTTCTCATGAACACTGAAGCTTTCTTT.

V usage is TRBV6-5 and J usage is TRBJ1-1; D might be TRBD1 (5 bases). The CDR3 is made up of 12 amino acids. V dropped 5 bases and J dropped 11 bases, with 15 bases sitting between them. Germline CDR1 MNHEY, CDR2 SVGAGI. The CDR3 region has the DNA TGTGCCAGCAGTCAAACCCAGGGTGCCGCTTTCTTT. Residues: CASSQTQGAAFF.

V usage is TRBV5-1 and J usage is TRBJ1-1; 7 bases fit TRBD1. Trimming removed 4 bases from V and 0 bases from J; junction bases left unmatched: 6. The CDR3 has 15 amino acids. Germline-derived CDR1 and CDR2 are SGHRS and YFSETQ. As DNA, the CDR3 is TGCGCCAGCAGCAAAGAGACAGGGCTGAACACTGAAGCTTTCTTT. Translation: CASSKETGLNTEAFF.

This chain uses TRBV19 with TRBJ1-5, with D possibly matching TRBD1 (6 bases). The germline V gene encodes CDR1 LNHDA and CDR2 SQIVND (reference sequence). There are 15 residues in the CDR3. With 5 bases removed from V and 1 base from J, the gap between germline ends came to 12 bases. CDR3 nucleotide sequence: TGTGCCAGTAGTCCTCTACAGGGAAGCAATCAGCCCCAGCATTTT. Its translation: CASSPLQGSNQPQHF.

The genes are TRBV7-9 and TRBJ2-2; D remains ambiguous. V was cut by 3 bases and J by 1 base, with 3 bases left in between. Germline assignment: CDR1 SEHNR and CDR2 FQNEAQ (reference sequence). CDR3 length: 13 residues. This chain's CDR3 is CASSFLNTGELFF. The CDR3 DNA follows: TGTGCCAGCAGCTTTCTGAACACCGGGGAGCTGTTTTTT.

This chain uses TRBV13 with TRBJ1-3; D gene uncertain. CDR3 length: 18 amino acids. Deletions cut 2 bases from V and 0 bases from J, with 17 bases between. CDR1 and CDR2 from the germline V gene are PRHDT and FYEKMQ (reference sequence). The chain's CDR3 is CASSLRGGSPTSGNTIYF. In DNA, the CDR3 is TGTGCCAGCAGCTTACGGGGAGGCAGCCCCACCTCTGGAAACACCATATATTTT.

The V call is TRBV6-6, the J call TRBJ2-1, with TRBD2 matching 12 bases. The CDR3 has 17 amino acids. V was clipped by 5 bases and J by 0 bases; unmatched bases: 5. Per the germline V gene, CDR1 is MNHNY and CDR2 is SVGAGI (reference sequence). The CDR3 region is CASSPTSGGTSYNEQFF. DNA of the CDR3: TGTGCCAGCAGTCCCACTAGCGGGGGGACCTCCTACAATGAGCAGTTCTTC.

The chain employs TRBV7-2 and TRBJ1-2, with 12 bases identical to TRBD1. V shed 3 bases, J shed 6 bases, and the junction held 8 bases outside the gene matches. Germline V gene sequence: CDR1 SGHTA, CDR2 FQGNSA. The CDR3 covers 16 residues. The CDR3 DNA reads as TGTGCCAGCAGCTTTCCTCCCGGGACAGGGGGCGATGGCTACACCTTC. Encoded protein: CASSFPPGTGGDGYTF. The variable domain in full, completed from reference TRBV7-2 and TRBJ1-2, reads GAGVSQSPSNKVTEKGKDVELRCDPISGHTALYWYRQSLGQGLEFLIYFQGNSAPDKSGLPSDRFSAERTGGSVSTLTIQRTQQEDSAVYLCASSFPPGTGGDGYTFGSGTRLTVV.